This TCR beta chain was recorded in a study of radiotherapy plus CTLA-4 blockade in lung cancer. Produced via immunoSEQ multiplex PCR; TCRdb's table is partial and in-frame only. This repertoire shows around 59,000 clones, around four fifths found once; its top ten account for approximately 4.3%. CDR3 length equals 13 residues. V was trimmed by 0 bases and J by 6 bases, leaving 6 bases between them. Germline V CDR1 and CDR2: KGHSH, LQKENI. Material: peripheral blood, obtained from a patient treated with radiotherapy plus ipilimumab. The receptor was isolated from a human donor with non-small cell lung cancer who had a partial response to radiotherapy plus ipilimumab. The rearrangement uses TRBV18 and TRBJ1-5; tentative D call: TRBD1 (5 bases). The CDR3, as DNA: TGTGCCAGCTCACCACCGGGGGGTCAGCCCCAGCATTTT. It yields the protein CASSPPGGQPQHF.